The 15 T cell receptor beta chains in this list originate from one sample, sequenced in a study of T cell changes during pregnancy in multiple sclerosis. Using immunoSEQ multiplex PCR, the repertoire was profiled, and TCRdb retains in-frame clones only, with some absent. The sample shows under 65,000 clones, 75% to 95% of them seen only once. The sequencing used peripheral blood, collected after pregnancy. The receptors originated from a female donor in good health, enrolled as a control in a pregnancy study.

CDR3 DNA: TGTGCCAGCAGCACAACTCTAGCGGGGGACTACGAGCAGTACTTC. It yields the protein CASSTTLAGDYEQYF. The chain employs TRBV7-6 and TRBJ2-7, with 10 bases aligning to TRBD2. CDR1 is SGHVS, CDR2 FNYEAQ, per germline. With V trimmed by 5 bases and J by 3 bases, 7 bases remained unmatched. The CDR3 is 15 amino acids.

The rearrangement joins TRBV5-1 to TRBJ2-1; D gene uncertain. The CDR3 is 14 amino acids. The V end was cut by 4 bases, the J end by 4 bases, with 12 bases between. Germline loops: CDR1 SGHRS, CDR2 YFSETQ. CDR3 in DNA: TGCGCCAGCAGCACCCAGTCACTATACAATGAGCAGTTCTTC. It translates to CASSTQSLYNEQFF.

The gene calls are TRBV7-9 and TRBJ1-2; TRBD1 aligns across 8 bases. The CDR3 contains 15 residues. The germline V gene has CDR1 SEHNR and CDR2 FQNEAQ (reference sequence). The V gene end was trimmed by 5 bases and the J gene end by 5 bases; junction bases not matched to a gene: 10. For the CDR3, the DNA is TGTGCCAGCAGCACTACGGACAGGGAGGAATATGGCTACACCTTC. This translates into CASSTTDREEYGYTF.

This clone was observed a single time. The chain couples TRBV9 to TRBJ1-2; 7 nucleotides match TRBD1. V gave up 3 bases and J gave up 8 bases; unmatched junction bases: 16. This CDR3 has 16 residues. Germline CDR1 SGDLS, CDR2 YYNGEE. CDR3 bases: TGTGCCAGCAGCGCCGGGTCGTGGGACAGCCTGCTGGGCTACACCTTC. This codes for CASSAGSWDSLLGYTF.

The V gene is TRBV15, the J gene TRBJ2-6; TRBD2 might be the D (6 bases). Germline V gives CDR1 LNHNV, CDR2 YYDKDF (reference sequence). The CDR3 has 16 residues. The V and J ends lost 0 bases and 4 bases respectively, with 10 bases between them. Here the CDR3 reads CATSRDRESGANVLTF. The CDR3 DNA follows: TGTGCCACCAGCAGAGATCGGGAGTCCGGGGCCAACGTCCTGACTTTC.

The chain combines TRBV6-1 with TRBJ1-2; 11 bases align to TRBD1. This CDR3 has 16 residues. Unmatched junction bases numbered 7, after V lost 2 bases and J lost 5 bases. Germline CDR1 and CDR2: MNHNS and SASEGT. CDR3 sequence (DNA): TGTGCCAGCAGTGAAAGAAGGACAGGGGGCTGGTATGGCTACACCTTC. Translating it yields CASSERRTGGWYGYTF.

The V and J genes are TRBV6-6 and TRBJ1-2, with D perhaps TRBD1 (5 bases). Per germline, CDR1 MNHNY and CDR2 SVGAGI (reference sequence). There are 12 residues in the CDR3. Trimming removed 4 bases at V and 8 bases at J, with 11 bases between. CDR3 in DNA: TGTGCCAGCAGTTCCCAGGGAGGGGGCTACACCTTC. It is translated as CASSSQGGGYTF.

Worth noting for this clone: Mismatch with germline at one junction end may stem from a read error. The CDR3 nucleotides read TGTGCCAGCAGTTACTCCCTTGCTAGTAGGAACTTC. Translated: CASSYSLASRNF. The chain combines TRBV6-6 with TRBJ2-4; no clear D gene. This CDR3 region has 12 residues. CDR1 and CDR2 from the germline V gene are MNHNY and SVGAGI (reference sequence).

The J gene is TRBJ2-7, the V gene TRBV9; the D gene is possibly TRBD2 (5 bases). Trimming removed 4 bases from V and 3 bases from J, with 20 bases in between. The length of the CDR3 is 16 residues. Germline-derived CDR1 and CDR2 are SGDLS and YYNGEE. The CDR3 region has the DNA TGTGCCAGCAGCCCGGAGGCCACTTCCCGAATCTACGAGCAGTACTTC. It specifies CASSPEATSRIYEQYF.

The chain combines TRBV5-1 with TRBJ2-7, with no clear D. Germline-derived CDR1 and CDR2 are SGHRS and YFSETQ. The CDR3 extends over 15 amino acids. V was clipped by 1 base and J by 0 bases, with 11 bases between them. CDR3 protein: CASSLTVPSSYEQYF. In DNA form, the CDR3 reads TGCGCCAGCAGCTTGACAGTCCCCAGCTCCTACGAGCAGTACTTC.

The V gene is TRBV2, the J gene TRBJ2-2; weak D call: TRBD1 (6 bases). The germline CDR1 and CDR2 sequences are SNHLY and FYNNEI. V lost 2 bases and J lost 5, with 9 bases in between. CDR3 size: 14 residues. CDR3 nucleotide sequence: TGTGCCAGCAGTGAACTCGGACAGACCGGGGAGCTGTTTTTT. This translates into CASSELGQTGELFF.

This clone was found once. This chain links TRBV5-8 with TRBJ2-7; D uncertain. CDR3 size: 14 residues. Trimming took 4 bases from V and 0 from J, leaving 11 bases between them. Germline-derived CDR1 and CDR2 are SGHTS and YDEGEE. DNA of the CDR3: TGTGCCAGCAGCCCGACTCCTTACTCCTACGAGCAGTACTTC. The encoded protein is CASSPTPYSYEQYF.

J is TRBJ2-2 and V is TRBV18, with TRBD1 as a possible D gene (5 bases). V was cut by 3 bases and J by 5 bases, with 19 bases left in between. Germline CDR1 KGHSH, CDR2 LQKENI. This CDR3 has 17 amino acids. In DNA form, the CDR3 reads TGTGCCAGCTCACCGGGCCGAGGCAGGGTGGGTACCGGGGAGCTGTTTTTT. Protein: CASSPGRGRVGTGELFF.

This clone occurred once. The J gene is TRBJ2-3, the V gene TRBV5-1; the D gene is possibly TRBD1 (6 bases). Between the trimmed V and J ends, which lost 0 bases and 2 bases, there was a span of 10 bases. Germline lookup yields CDR1 SGHRS and CDR2 YFSETQ. The CDR3 loop spans 15 amino acids. The CDR3 sequence is CASSLGDIYTDTQYF. DNA for the CDR3: TGCGCCAGCAGCTTGGGGGACATATACACAGATACGCAGTATTTT.

The chain combines TRBV19 with TRBJ1-1; 8 nucleotides line up with TRBD1. The V gene end was trimmed by 2 bases and the J gene end by 1 base; junction bases not matched to a gene: 9. CDR1 and CDR2 from the germline V gene are LNHDA and SQIVND (reference sequence). The CDR3 runs to 17 residues. DNA for the CDR3: TGTGCCAGTAGTATATCGGCCCGGACAGGGAGGAACACTGAAGCTTTCTTT. Encoded protein: CASSISARTGRNTEAFF.